This T cell receptor beta chain derives from a study of OX40 agonist ivuxolimab in advanced cancers. Clones were read by immunoSEQ multiplex PCR, and TCRdb kept only the in-frame ones, dropping some. The table shows under 85,000 clones, with about 88% occurring only once. Concerning this clone: The target antigen is unknown.

Whole-study results and caveats: Near-lowest levels of clonal expansion characterized partial responders at 0.1-3.0 mg/kg.

This CDR3 has 18 amino acids. Per germline, CDR1 SGHVS and CDR2 FQNEAQ. Deletions cut 1 base from V and 0 bases from J, with 19 bases between. The receptor comes from an adult with an advanced solid tumor such as melanoma, head and neck, liver or kidney cancer. The sample in question was CD4+ or CD8+ T cells sorted from blood, obtained in a trial of the OX40 agonist ivuxolimab. The J gene is TRBJ2-7, the V gene TRBV7-8; weak D call: TRBD1 (7 bases). The CDR3 bases are TGTGCCAGCAGCTTAGAGGTGGGGGGACAGATTAGCTCCTACGAGCAGTACTTC. It is translated as CASSLEVGGQISSYEQYF.